Sequencing of this TCR beta chain was carried out in a study of blood T cell repertoires in COVID-19. Background on the study: The United States, Italy and Spain were the sources of the acute and convalescent COVID-19 samples.

During active infection, Seattle patients enrolled and were then monitored through disease. CDR3 length: 14 amino acids. Germline CDR1 LNHDA, CDR2 SQIVND (reference sequence). V trimming: 7 bases; J trimming: 1 base; junction bases outside the gene matches: 6. Authors' processing steps: Amplification of reference gene primers provided the estimated nucleated cell counts. TCRdb keeps only in-frame clones here, not all; method: immunoSEQ multiplex PCR. D and trimming were read from the DNA, whereas the V and J calls and clone size are those reported in that table. The table records nearly 350,000 clones, roughly 86% of them present only once.

This receptor was taken from a woman aged 65 to 85 with COVID-19, enrolled during active disease. The chain links TRBV19 to TRBJ1-1; 7 bases match TRBD1. Sequences were obtained from peripheral blood. The CDR3 reads CASTLTGENTEAFF. The CDR3 bases are TGTGCCAGTACCTTAACAGGGGAGAACACTGAAGCTTTCTTT.